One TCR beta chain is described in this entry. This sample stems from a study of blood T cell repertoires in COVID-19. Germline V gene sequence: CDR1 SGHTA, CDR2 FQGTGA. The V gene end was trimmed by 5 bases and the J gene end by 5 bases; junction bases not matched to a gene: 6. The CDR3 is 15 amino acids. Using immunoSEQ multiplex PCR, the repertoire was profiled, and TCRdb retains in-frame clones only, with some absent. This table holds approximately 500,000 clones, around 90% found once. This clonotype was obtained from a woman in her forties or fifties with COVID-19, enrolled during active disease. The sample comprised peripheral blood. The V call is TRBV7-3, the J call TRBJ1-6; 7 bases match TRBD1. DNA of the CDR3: TGTGCCAGCAGCCTACAGGGGCCCGATAATTCACCCCTCCACTTT. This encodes CASSLQGPDNSPLHF.